The clone carrying this TCR beta chain was seen many times. The sample belongs to a study of early T cells in non-severe SARS-CoV-2 infection. Looking at the study overall: Chains were not paired, and sequencing was done on bulk RNA from unsorted whole blood.

Individual cDNA molecules were tagged with unique molecular identifiers. TCRdb analysed the 5' RACE reads with MiXCR anew, one entry per CDR3 protein. The sample records under 100,000 distinct CDR3 sequences, 9.5% to 11% being singletons. The germline V gene encodes CDR1 SGHDN and CDR2 FVKESK. The CDR3 is 16 residues long. V was clipped by 1 base and J by 0 bases, with 10 bases between them. V gene TRBV14 combines with J gene TRBJ1-5; D call uncertain. This TCR was sampled from an adult who was a healthcare worker with PCR-confirmed SARS-CoV-2 infection or an uninfected control (not recorded which). The sample consisted of whole blood. The CDR3 DNA reads TGTGCCAGCAGCCAAGTGTCATATAATAGCAATCAGCCCCAGCATTTT. Amino acids: CASSQVSYNSNQPQHF.